This T cell receptor (beta chain) appears in the sequencing data of a study of Ad26.COV2.S vaccination and SARS-CoV-2 variants. This CDR3 is built from 14 residues. V was clipped by 1 base and J by 8 bases, with 15 bases between them. Germline V CDR1 and CDR2: SGHRS, YFSETQ. This sample's treatment: some 19 received Ad26.COV2.S at low or high dose, single or two shots; roughly 5 received placebo; per-sample allocation not given. Samples came from day 63 after the first vaccine or placebo injection. The method was immunoSEQ multiplex PCR; TCRdb's version includes in-frame clones alone and lacks a portion of them. The sample holds hundreds of thousands of clones, around 89% seen once.

The receptor comes from a person between 18 and 59 years old who received the Ad26.COV2.S COVID-19 vaccine or a placebo. The input for sequencing was peripheral blood, taken in a trial of Ad26.COV2.S vaccine versus placebo. This chain joins TRBV5-1 and TRBJ1-2, with D possibly TRBD1 on 6 matching bases. As DNA, the CDR3 is TGCGCCAGCAGCTTGCCTCCTGGGGGCCCCGGCTACACCTTC. It codes for CASSLPPGGPGYTF.